Included here is one T cell receptor beta chain sequence, with context. Per the original data handling: Counts of nucleated cells, estimated from reference gene primer amplification, were obtained. Here immunoSEQ multiplex PCR was the method, and the copy in TCRdb shows in-frame clones only, minus some. D and trimming come from the DNA, and the V and J calls and clone size come from that table. The table has 200,000 or so clones, roughly 84% seen once. This specimen comes from a study of blood T cell repertoires in COVID-19. Study-wide context: Sites in the United States, Italy and Spain provided acute and convalescent COVID-19 samples. PBMCs, B-cell-depleted T cells, or T cells were the source of the cDNA or gDNA that made up the material.

Trimming pared 3 bases from V and 0 bases from J, leaving 10 bases between. The germline V gene has CDR1 LNHDA and CDR2 SQIVND (reference sequence). The CDR3 consists of 15 residues. The TCR comes from a middle-aged man who had recovered from COVID-19. This chain uses TRBV19 with TRBJ2-3, with D possibly matching TRBD1 (5 bases). Sequencing was performed on peripheral blood. CDR3 sequence (DNA): TGTGCCAGTAGTATCTTCCAGGGTAGCACAGATACGCAGTATTTT. Translated, it gives CASSIFQGSTDTQYF.